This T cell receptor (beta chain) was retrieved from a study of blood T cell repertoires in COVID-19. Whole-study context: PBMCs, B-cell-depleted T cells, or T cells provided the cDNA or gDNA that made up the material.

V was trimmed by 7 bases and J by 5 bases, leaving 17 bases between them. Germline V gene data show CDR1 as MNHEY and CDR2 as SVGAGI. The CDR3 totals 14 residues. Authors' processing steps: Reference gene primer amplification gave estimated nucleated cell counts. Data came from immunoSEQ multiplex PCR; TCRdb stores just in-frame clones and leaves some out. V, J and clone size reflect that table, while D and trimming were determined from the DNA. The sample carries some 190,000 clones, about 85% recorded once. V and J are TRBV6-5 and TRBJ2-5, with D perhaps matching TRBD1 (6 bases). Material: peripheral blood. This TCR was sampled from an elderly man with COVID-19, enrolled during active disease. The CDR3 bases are TGTGCCAGCACCGGGTATATGGGGGCCGAGACCCAGTACTTC. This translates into CASTGYMGAETQYF.